This T cell receptor (beta chain) was profiled in a study of identical twins. V lost 4 bases to trimming and J lost 6 bases, with 19 bases between them. Germline CDR1 and CDR2: DFQATT and SNEGSKA (reference sequence). The CDR3 sequence is 14 residues long. Donors uniformly comprised healthy Caucasians. Study-wide results and limits: The more abundant beta clonotypes in cord blood had fewer insertions, and memory repertoires did not show this. It was possible that invariant MAIT and iNKT cells partly confounded the zero-insertion analyses.

Each CDR3 protein is one row after TCRdb ran MiXCR on the 5' RACE reads. This table holds about 890,000 distinct CDR3 sequences, roughly an eighth found once. This clonotype has more than one count but fewer than ten. Its antigen is unidentified. These data also formed part of another study, on yellow fever vaccine responses in identical twins. That publication notes: Twins reportedly appeared to share part of their vaccine T cell response while keeping part individual.

This sequence was found in a woman under 30 in good health. The sequenced sample was PBMCs. The J gene is TRBJ2-7, the V gene TRBV20-1, with D possibly TRBD2 on 6 matching bases. The CDR3 reads CSATFGTLPGEQYF. The CDR3 DNA reads TGCAGTGCTACATTTGGGACTCTACCAGGCGAGCAGTACTTC.